This T cell receptor beta chain was documented in a study of blood T cell repertoires in COVID-19. Produced via immunoSEQ multiplex PCR; TCRdb's table is partial and in-frame only. The table has hundreds of thousands of clones, around 84% seen once; the top ten hold 1.6%. Donors in Cohort 3 who had recovered were those with two negative PCRs, healthcare professional clearance, or resolution of their symptoms. Trimming shortened V by 5 bases and J by 6 bases, and 9 bases separated the two germline ends. CDR3 length: 12 residues. CDR1 is SGHTA and CDR2 is FQGNSA in the germline V gene. The sequence was collected from a woman between 45 and 60 years old who had recovered from COVID-19. Source material: PBMCs or T cells enriched from blood (not recorded which). This chain joins TRBV7-2 and TRBJ2-3, with a weak D call TRBD1 (5 bases). CDR3 residues: CASSKAGDTQYF. CDR3 in DNA: TGTGCCAGCAGCAAGGCAGGGGATACGCAGTATTTT.